A single sample is the source of the 12 T cell receptor beta chains below, sequenced in a study of T cells in Graves' hyperthyroidism and ophthalmopathy. RNA transcripts yielded amplified TCR beta CDR3 regions. HTBI primers drove first-round RT-PCR of the TCR CDR3. Via MiXCR, TCRdb re-called the multiplex PCR reads, giving one row per CDR3 protein. The data show around 540,000 distinct CDR3 sequences, roughly 50% seen once. Material for sequencing was peripheral blood or thyroid tissue (not recorded which). Every receptor here comes from a woman aged 18-29 years with Graves' hyperthyroidism.

In the case of this clonotype: A much more abundant neighbour one base away suggests this may be a read error. Here the CDR3 omits its conserved ending phenylalanine or tryptophan, so a read error is the likely source. The chain employs TRBV6-2 or TRBV6-3 and TRBJ2-7; no clear D gene. The germline V gene has CDR1 MNHEY and CDR2 SVGEGT. The CDR3 totals 16 residues. Trimming pared 2 bases from V and 0 bases from J, leaving 14 bases between. CDR3 sequence (DNA): TGTGCCAGCAGTTACCCCCTTAGCACGGCCTCCTACGAGCAGTACTTA. This encodes CASSYPLSTASYEQYL.

The CDR3 coding sequence is TGTGCCAGCAGCGTCCTGGGGTTAACCTCCTACGAGCAGTACTTC. Encoded protein: CASSVLGLTSYEQYF. This chain links TRBV7-2 with TRBJ2-7, with unresolved D. This CDR3 is 15 amino acids long. Deletions cut 5 bases from V and 0 bases from J, with 14 bases between. CDR1 is SGHTA and CDR2 is FQGNSA in the germline V gene.

In its sample, this clonotype was seen once. The chain carries TRBV20-1 and TRBJ1-5; a weak D match, TRBD1 (5 bases). Trimming cost V 3 bases and J 8 bases, with 17 bases left between them. The CDR3 length is 14 residues. Germline values: CDR1 DFQATT, CDR2 SNEGSKA (reference sequence). The CDR3 sequence is CSARLVGGSEPQHF. The CDR3 DNA reads TGCAGTGCTAGGCTAGTGGGGGGAAGTGAGCCCCAGCATTTT.

The chain combines TRBV29-1 with TRBJ1-4; 7 nucleotides agree with TRBD1. The germline V gene encodes CDR1 SQVTM and CDR2 ANQGSEA. Unmatched junction bases numbered 5, after V lost 7 bases and J lost 3 bases. The CDR3 has 13 residues. DNA of the CDR3: TGCAGCGAGACAGGGCGGGCTAATGAAAAACTGTTTTTT. Translating it yields CSETGRANEKLFF.

Details on this clonotype: This may come from a read error, since a much larger clone is one base off. V usage is TRBV25-1 and J usage is TRBJ1-2; no definite D call. Trimming took off 5 bases at V and 4 bases at J, with 14 bases between the two ends. This CDR3 is 14 amino acids long. The germline V gene encodes CDR1 MGHDK and CDR2 SYGVNS. This CDR3 reads CASSYHNGFYGYTF. DNA for the CDR3: TGTGCCAGCAGTTACCACAATGGATTCTATGGCTACACCTTC.

Many counts were recorded for this clonotype. CDR3 in DNA: TGTGCCAGCAGTGAATATTCGCTAGCGGGAGGGCCAGAGACCCAGTACTTC. It encodes CASSEYSLAGGPETQYF. V is TRBV25-1 and J is TRBJ2-5; 12 bases map to TRBD2. This CDR3 is built from 17 residues. Germline lookup yields CDR1 MGHDK and CDR2 SYGVNS. The V gene end was trimmed by 0 bases and the J gene end by 4 bases; junction bases not matched to a gene: 6.

This clonotype was counted between two and nine times. The chain uses TRBV12-3 or TRBV12-4 and TRBJ1-4; a weak D match, TRBD1 (5 bases). Trimming removed 5 bases from V and 15 bases from J, with 16 bases in between. The CDR3 is 12 amino acids. The CDR3 protein is CASSRGEERVFF. Here the CDR3 DNA reads TGTGCCAGCAGTCGAGGGGAGGAGAGGGTGTTTTTT.

The CDR3 DNA follows: TGTGCCAGCAGCTTAATCGAGGGGCGAAGGTACTTC. Translating it yields CASSLIEGRRYF. The chain combines TRBV4-2 with TRBJ2-7, with D perhaps being TRBD1 or TRBD2 (5 bases each). From germline, CDR1 is LGHNA and CDR2 YNFKEQ. The CDR3 spans 12 residues. V lost 5 bases, J lost 12 bases, and 17 bases lay in between.

The V gene is TRBV9, the J gene TRBJ2-7, with a weak D call TRBD2 (5 bases). CDR3 size: 15 residues. V was cut by 2 bases and J by 5 bases, with 17 bases left in between. Per the germline V gene, CDR1 is SGDLS and CDR2 is YYNGEE. CDR3 sequence reads: CASSVVSVGGDEQYF. CDR3 nucleotides: TGTGCCAGCAGCGTTGTGAGCGTAGGAGGCGACGAGCAGTACTTC.

This clonotype was observed at least ten times. This chain links TRBV2 with TRBJ1-1; a weak D match, TRBD1 (6 bases). From germline, CDR1 is SNHLY and CDR2 FYNNEI. The length of the CDR3 is 13 residues. Between the trimmed V and J ends, which lost 2 bases and 4 bases, there was a span of 8 bases. The CDR3 region has the DNA TGTGCCAGCAGTGAAACAGGGTCCACTGAAGCTTTCTTT. Protein product: CASSETGSTEAFF.

The chain employs TRBV20-1 and TRBJ1-2; D possibly corresponds to TRBD1 (6 bases). This CDR3 region has 13 residues. Trimming left V 5 bases short and J 4 bases short, with 14 bases between. Germline CDR1 DFQATT, CDR2 SNEGSKA (reference sequence). CDR3: CSAFDRPPYGYTF. The DNA for the CDR3 is TGCAGTGCTTTCGACAGGCCACCCTATGGCTACACCTTC.

This clonotype was found many times. The chain combines TRBV7-8 with TRBJ1-4, with D possibly being TRBD1 (6 bases). The CDR3 has 12 residues. The germline gives CDR1 SGHVS, CDR2 FQNEAQ. V lost 6 bases and J lost 6, with 8 bases in between. The CDR3 coding sequence is TGTGCCAGCAGAGGGGGGGATGAAAAACTGTTTTTT. Residues: CASRGGDEKLFF.